This TCR beta chain was observed in a study of blood T cell repertoires in COVID-19. Study context: Italy, Spain and the United States were the sources of the convalescent and acute COVID-19 samples. In each case, the material was cDNA or gDNA derived from T cells, B-cell-depleted T cells, or PBMCs.

The CDR3 loop spans 12 amino acids. The V end was cut by 12 bases, the J end by 6 bases, with 17 bases between. Germline V gives CDR1 KGHDR, CDR2 SFDVKD. Patients of the Seattle cohort, enrolled during active infection, were followed longitudinally. Under the authors' procedure: Scientists estimated how many nucleated cells there were by amplifying reference gene primers. Sequencing used immunoSEQ multiplex PCR; TCRdb keeps in-frame clones, though not all of them. The V and J calls and the clone size are those of that table, but D and trimming were determined from the DNA. The sample consists of about 290,000 clones, just under 90% of them appearing once.

The chain has TRBV24-1 and TRBJ2-7; D perhaps matches TRBD1 (5 bases). The clonotype comes from a woman in her twenties or thirties with COVID-19, enrolled during active disease. The source material was peripheral blood. CDR3 sequence reads: CASRSGALEQYF. The CDR3 DNA follows: TGTGCCTCGCGTTCTGGGGCTCTCGAGCAGTACTTC.